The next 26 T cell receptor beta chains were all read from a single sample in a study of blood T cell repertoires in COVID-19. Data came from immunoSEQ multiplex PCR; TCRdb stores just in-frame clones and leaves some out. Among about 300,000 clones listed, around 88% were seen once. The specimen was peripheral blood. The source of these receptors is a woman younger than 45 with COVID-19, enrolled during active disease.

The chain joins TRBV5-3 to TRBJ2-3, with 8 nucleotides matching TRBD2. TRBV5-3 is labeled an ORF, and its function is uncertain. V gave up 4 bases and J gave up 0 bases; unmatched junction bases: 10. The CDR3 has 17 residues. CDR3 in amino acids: CARSIRSSGASTDTQYF. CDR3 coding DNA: TGTGCCAGAAGCATACGTAGTAGCGGGGCCAGCACAGATACGCAGTATTTT.

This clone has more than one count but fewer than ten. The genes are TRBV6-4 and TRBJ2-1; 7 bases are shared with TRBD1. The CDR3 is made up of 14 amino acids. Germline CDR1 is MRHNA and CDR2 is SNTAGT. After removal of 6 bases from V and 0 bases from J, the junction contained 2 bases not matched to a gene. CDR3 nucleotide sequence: TGTGCCAGCAGCGGGGACAGCTCCTACAATGAGCAGTTCTTC. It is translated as CASSGDSSYNEQFF.

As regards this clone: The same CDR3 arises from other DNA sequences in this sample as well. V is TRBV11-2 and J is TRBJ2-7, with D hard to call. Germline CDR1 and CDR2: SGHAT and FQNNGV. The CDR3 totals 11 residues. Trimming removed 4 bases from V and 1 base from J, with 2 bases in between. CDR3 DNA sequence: TGTGCCAGCAGCTCATCCTACGAGCAGTACGTC. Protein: CASSSSYEQYV.

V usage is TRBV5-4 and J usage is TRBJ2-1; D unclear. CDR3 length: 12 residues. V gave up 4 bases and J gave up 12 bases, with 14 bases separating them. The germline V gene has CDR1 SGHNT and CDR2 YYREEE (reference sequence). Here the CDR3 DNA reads TGTGCCAGCAGCCAGGCTCACTTAGGGCAGTTCTTC. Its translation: CASSQAHLGQFF.

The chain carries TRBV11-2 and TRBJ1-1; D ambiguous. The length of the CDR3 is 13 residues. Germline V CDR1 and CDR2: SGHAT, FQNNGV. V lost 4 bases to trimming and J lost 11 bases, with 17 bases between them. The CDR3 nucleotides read TGTGCCAGCAGCTCAGGACCCCGCGGGGTGGCTTTCTTT. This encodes CASSSGPRGVAFF.

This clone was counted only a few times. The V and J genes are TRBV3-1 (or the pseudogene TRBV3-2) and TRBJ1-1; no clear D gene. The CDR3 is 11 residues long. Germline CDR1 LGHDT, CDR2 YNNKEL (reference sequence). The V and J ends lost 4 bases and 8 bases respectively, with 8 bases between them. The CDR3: CASSRAREAFF. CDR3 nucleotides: TGTGCCAGCAGCCGCGCGAGGGAAGCTTTCTTT.

The CDR3, as DNA: TGTGCCAGCAGCACGGAAATGGGGGGGACCACTGAAGCTTTCTTT. Its protein is CASSTEMGGTTEAFF. V gene TRBV11-3 combines with J gene TRBJ1-1, with D possibly being TRBD1 (5 bases). The CDR3 length is 15 residues. V dropped 5 bases and J dropped 4 bases, with 17 bases sitting between them. Germline V CDR1 and CDR2: SGHNT, YENEEA.

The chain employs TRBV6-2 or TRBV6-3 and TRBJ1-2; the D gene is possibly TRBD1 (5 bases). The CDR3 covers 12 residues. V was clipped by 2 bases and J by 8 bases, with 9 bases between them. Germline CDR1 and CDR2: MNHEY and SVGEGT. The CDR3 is CASSYAGGGYTF. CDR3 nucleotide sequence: TGTGCCAGCAGTTACGCGGGGGGAGGCTACACCTTC.

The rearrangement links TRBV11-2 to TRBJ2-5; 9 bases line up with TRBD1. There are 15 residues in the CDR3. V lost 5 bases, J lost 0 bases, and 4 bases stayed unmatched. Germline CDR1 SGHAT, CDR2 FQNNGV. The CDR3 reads CASSPGTGNQETQYF. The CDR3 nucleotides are TGTGCCAGCAGCCCCGGGACAGGGAACCAAGAGACCCAGTACTTC. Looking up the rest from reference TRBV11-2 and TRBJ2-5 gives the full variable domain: EAGVAQSPRYKIIEKRQSVAFWCNPISGHATLYWYQQILGQGPKLLIQFQNNGVVDDSQLPKDRFSAERLKGVDSTLKIQPAKLEDSAVYLCASSPGTGNQETQYFGPGTRLLVL.

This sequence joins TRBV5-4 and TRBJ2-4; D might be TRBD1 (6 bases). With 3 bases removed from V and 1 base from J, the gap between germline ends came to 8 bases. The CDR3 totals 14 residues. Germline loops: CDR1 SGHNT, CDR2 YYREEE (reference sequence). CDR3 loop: CASSSQGAKNIQYF. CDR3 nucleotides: TGTGCCAGCAGCTCTCAGGGGGCCAAAAACATTCAGTACTTC.

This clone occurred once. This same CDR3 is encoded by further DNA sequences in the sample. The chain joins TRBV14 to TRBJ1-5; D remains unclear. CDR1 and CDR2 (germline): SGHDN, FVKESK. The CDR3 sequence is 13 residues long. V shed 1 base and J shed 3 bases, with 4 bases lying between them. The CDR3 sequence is CASSQGLNQPQHF. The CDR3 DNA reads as TGTGCCAGCAGCCAAGGACTCAATCAGCCCCAGCATTTT.

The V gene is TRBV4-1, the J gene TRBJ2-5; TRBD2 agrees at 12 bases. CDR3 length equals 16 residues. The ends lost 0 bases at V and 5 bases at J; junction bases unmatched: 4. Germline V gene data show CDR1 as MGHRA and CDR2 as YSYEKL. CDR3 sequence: CASSQDRTSGAETQYF. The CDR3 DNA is TGCGCCAGCAGCCAAGACAGGACTAGCGGGGCGGAGACCCAGTACTTC.

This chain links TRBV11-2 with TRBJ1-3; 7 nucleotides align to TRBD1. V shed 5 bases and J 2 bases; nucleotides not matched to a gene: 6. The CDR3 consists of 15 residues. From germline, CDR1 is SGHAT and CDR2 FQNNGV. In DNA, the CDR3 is TGTGCCAGCAGCCCTGCCAGGGGGACTGGAAACACCATATATTTT. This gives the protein CASSPARGTGNTIYF. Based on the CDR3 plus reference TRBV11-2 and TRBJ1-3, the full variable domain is EAGVAQSPRYKIIEKRQSVAFWCNPISGHATLYWYQQILGQGPKLLIQFQNNGVVDDSQLPKDRFSAERLKGVDSTLKIQPAKLEDSAVYLCASSPARGTGNTIYFGEGSWLTVV.

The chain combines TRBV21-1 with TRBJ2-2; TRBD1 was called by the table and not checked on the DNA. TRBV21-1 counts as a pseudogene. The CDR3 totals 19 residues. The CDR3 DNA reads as TGTGCCAGCAGCAAACCGACAGGGACATTACTACGGAACACCGGGGAGCTGTTTTTT. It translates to CASSKPTGTLLRNTGELFF.

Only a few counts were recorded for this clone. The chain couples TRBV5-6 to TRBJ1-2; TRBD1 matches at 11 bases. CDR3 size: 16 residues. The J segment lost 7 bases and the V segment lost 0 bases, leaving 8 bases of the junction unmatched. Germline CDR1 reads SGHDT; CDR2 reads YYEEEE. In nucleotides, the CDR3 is TGTGCCAGCAGCTTGGCCGGGACAGGGGGAAACCTTGGCTACACCTTC. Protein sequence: CASSLAGTGGNLGYTF. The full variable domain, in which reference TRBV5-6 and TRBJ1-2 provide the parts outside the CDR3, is DAGVTQSPTHLIKTRGQQVTLRCSPKSGHDTVSWYQQALGQGPQFIFQYYEEEERQRGNFPDRFSGHQFPNYSSELNVNALLLGDSALYLCASSLAGTGGNLGYTFGSGTRLTVV.

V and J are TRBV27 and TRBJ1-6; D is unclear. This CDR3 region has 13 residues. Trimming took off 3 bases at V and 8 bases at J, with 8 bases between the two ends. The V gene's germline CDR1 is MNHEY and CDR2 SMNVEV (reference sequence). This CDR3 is CASSFGPDSPLHF. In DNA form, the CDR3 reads TGTGCCAGCAGTTTTGGCCCCGATTCACCCCTCCACTTT.

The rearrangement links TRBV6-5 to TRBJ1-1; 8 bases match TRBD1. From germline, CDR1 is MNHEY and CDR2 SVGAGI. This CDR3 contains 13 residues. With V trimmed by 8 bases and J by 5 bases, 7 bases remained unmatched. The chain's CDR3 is CASYRTGRTEAFF. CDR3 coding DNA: TGTGCCAGCTACAGGACAGGGAGGACTGAAGCTTTCTTT.

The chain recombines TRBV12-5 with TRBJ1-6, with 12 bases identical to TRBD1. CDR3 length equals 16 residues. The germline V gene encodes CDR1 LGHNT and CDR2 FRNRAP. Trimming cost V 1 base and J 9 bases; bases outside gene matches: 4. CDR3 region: CASGLGGQGALSPLHF. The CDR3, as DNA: TGTGCTAGTGGTTTGGGGGGACAGGGGGCTCTTTCACCCCTCCACTTT.

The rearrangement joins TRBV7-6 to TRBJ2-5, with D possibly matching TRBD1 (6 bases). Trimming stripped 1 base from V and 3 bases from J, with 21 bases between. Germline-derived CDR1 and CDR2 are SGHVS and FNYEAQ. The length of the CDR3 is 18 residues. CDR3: CASSLVGGGLLQKETQYF. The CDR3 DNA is TGTGCCAGCAGCTTAGTAGGGGGTGGGCTACTACAAAAAGAGACCCAGTACTTC. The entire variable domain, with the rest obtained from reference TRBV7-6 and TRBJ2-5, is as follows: GAGVSQSPRYKVTKRGQDVALRCDPISGHVSLYWYRQALGQGPEFLTYFNYEAQQDKSGLPNDRFSAERPEGSISTLTIQRTEQRDSAMYRCASSLVGGGLLQKETQYFGPGTRLLVL.

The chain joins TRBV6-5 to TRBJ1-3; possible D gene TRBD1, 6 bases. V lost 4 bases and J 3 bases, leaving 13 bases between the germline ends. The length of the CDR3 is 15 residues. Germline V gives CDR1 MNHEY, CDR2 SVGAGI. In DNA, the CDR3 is TGTGCCAGCAGTTCCACAGGGTCCGATGGAAACACCATATATTTT. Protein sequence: CASSSTGSDGNTIYF.

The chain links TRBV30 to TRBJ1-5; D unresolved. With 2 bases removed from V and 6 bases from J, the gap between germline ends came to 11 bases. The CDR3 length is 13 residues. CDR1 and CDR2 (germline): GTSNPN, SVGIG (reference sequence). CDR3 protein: CAWSSGISQPQHF. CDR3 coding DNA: TGTGCCTGGAGTTCGGGAATAAGTCAGCCCCAGCATTTT.

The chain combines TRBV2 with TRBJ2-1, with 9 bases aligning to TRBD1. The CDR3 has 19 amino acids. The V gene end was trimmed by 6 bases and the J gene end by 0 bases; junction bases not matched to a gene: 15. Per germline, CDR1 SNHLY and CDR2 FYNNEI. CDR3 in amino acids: CASRGATQGASSSYNEQFF. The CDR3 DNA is TGTGCCAGCAGGGGGGCGACACAGGGGGCTTCGTCCTCCTACAATGAGCAGTTCTTC.

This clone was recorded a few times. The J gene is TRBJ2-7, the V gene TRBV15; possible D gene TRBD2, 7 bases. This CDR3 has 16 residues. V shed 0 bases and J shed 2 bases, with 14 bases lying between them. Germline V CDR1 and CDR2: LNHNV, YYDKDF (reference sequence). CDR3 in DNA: TGTGCCACCAGCAGAGATCGGCGGGGGCCGACCTACGAGCAGTACTTC. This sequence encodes CATSRDRRGPTYEQYF.

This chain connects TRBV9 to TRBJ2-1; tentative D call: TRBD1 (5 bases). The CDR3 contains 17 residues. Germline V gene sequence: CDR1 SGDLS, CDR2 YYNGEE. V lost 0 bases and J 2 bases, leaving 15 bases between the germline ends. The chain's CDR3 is CASSVGHGATAYNEQFF. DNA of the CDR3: TGTGCCAGCAGCGTAGGTCATGGCGCGACAGCCTACAATGAGCAGTTCTTC.

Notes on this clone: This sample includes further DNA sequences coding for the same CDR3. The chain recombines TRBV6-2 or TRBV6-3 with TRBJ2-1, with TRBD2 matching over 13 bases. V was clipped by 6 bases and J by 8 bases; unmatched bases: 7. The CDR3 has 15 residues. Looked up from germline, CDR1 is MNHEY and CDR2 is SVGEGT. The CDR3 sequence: CASSPTSGGADEQFF. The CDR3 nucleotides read TGTGCCAGCAGCCCCACTAGCGGGGGGGCTGATGAGCAGTTCTTC.

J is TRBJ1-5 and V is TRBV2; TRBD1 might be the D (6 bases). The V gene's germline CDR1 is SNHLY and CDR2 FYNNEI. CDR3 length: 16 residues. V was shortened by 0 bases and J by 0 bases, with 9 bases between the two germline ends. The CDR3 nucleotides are TGTGCCAGCAGTGAAGCAGGGGGGGATAGCAATCAGCCCCAGCATTTT. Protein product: CASSEAGGDSNQPQHF. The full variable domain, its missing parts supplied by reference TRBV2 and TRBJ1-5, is EPEVTQTPSHQVTQMGQEVILRCVPISNHLYFYWYRQILGQKVEFLVSFYNNEISEKSEIFDDQFSVERPDGSNFTLKIRSTKLEDSAMYFCASSEAGGDSNQPQHFGDGTRLSIL.